Included here is one TCR beta chain sequence, with context. With V trimmed by 5 bases and J by 0 bases, 8 bases remained unmatched. Germline V gives CDR1 SEHNR, CDR2 FQNEAQ (reference sequence). The CDR3 is made up of 17 amino acids. This sample was included in a study of blood T cell repertoires in COVID-19. Study information: Some COVID-19 samples were acute and others convalescent; all came from the United States, Italy and Spain. PBMCs, B-cell-depleted T cells, or T cells provided the cDNA or gDNA that made up the material.

Original handling: Nucleated cell counts were estimated from reference gene primer amplification. Sequenced by immunoSEQ multiplex PCR; TCRdb stores in-frame clones only, minus some. For V, J and clone size, that table is used; D and trimming come from the DNA. Altogether about 36,000 clones are present, around 81% being singletons, with the ten largest covering around an eighth. Sequencing used peripheral blood. This chain connects TRBV7-9 to TRBJ1-3; 9 nucleotides align to TRBD1. The sequence derives from a human donor in a cohort sampled during active COVID-19. This CDR3 is CASSGDRDTSSGNTIYF. CDR3 nucleotide sequence: TGTGCCAGCAGCGGGGACAGGGATACGAGCTCTGGAAACACCATATATTTT. Looking up the rest from reference TRBV7-9 and TRBJ1-3 gives the full variable domain: DTGVSQNPRHKITKRGQNVTFRCDPISEHNRLYWYRQTLGQGPEFLTYFQNEAQLEKSRLLSDRFSAERPKGSFSTLEIQRTEQGDSAMYLCASSGDRDTSSGNTIYFGEGSWLTVV.